The source of this T cell receptor (beta chain) is a study of Graves' ophthalmopathy and Graves' hyperthyroidism. Study results and limitations: Distinction of ophthalmopathy from stable hyperthyroidism by a 13-signature model reached 85% to 90% sensitivity and 81.08% specificity. Blood was where most expanded thyroid clonotypes above 0.001 frequency also turned up.

Hyperthyroidism patients were newly diagnosed, under 2 months' duration, aged 18 to 65. The diagnosis was founded upon clinical symptoms, serum thyroxine, TRAb, thyroid ultrasound and orbital computed tomography. Deletions cut 5 bases from V and 2 bases from J, with 9 bases between. CDR1 and CDR2 (germline): MNHEY, SVGEGT. The CDR3 is 13 amino acids. For this clonotype: As yet, its antigen is unknown.

RNA transcripts served as template for amplifying TCR beta CDR3 sequences. RT-PCR was first run with HTBI primers, then multiplex PCR in a second round. TCRdb re-called the multiplex PCR reads with MiXCR, one entry per CDR3 protein. The sample consists of roughly 1.1 million distinct CDR3 sequences, about 40% of them appearing once. Material: peripheral blood or thyroid tissue (not recorded which). This chain connects TRBV6-2 or TRBV6-3 to TRBJ2-5; D is unclear. The source is an adult man with Graves' hyperthyroidism. CDR3 coding DNA: TGTGCCAGCAGTGCCACGGAGCAAGAGACCCAGTACTTC. Its protein product is CASSATEQETQYF.